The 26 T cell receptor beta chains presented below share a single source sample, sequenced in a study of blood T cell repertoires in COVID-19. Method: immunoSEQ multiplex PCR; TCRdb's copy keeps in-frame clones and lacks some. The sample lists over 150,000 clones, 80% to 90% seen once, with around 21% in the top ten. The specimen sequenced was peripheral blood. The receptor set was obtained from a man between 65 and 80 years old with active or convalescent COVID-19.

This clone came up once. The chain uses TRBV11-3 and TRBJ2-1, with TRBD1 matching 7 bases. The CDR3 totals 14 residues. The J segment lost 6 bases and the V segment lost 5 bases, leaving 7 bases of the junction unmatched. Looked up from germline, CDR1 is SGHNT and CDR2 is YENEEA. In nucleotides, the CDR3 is TGTGCCAGCAGCCCCCGGGACAGCCGCAATGAGCAGTTCTTC. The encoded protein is CASSPRDSRNEQFF.

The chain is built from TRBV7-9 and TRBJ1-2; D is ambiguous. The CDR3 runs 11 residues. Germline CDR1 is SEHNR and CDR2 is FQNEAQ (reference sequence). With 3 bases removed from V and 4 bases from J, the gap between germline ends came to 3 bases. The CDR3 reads CASSFLYGYTF. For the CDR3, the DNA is TGTGCCAGCAGCTTCCTCTATGGCTACACCTTC. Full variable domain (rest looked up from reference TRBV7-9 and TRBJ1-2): DTGVSQNPRHKITKRGQNVTFRCDPISEHNRLYWYRQTLGQGPEFLTYFQNEAQLEKSRLLSDRFSAERPKGSFSTLEIQRTEQGDSAMYLCASSFLYGYTFGSGTRLTVV.

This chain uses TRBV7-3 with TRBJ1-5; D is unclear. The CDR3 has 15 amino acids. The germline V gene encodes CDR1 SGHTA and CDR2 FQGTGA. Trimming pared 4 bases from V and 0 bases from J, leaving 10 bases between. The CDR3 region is CASSSTGDSNQPQHF. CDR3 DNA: TGTGCCAGCAGCTCGACGGGAGATAGCAATCAGCCCCAGCATTTT.

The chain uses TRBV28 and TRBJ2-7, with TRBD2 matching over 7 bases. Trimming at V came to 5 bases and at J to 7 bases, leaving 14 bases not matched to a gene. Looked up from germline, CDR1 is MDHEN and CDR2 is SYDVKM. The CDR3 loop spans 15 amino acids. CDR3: CASSPHGGGSREQYF. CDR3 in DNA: TGTGCCAGCAGTCCCCATGGGGGGGGGTCACGTGAGCAGTACTTC.

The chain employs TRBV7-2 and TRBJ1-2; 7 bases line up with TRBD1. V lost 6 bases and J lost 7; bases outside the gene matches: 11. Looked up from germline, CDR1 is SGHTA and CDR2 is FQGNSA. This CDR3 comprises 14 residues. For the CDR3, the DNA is TGTGCCAGCAGTAGGGAAGACAGGGTGGGTGGCTACACCTTC. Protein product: CASSREDRVGGYTF.

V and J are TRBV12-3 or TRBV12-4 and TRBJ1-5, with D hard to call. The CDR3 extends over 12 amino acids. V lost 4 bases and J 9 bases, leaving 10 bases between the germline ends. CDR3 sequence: CASSSNSRPQHF. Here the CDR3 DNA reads TGTGCCAGCAGTTCCAACAGCAGGCCCCAGCATTTT.

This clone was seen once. The CDR3 protein is CSVRSTNYGYTF. CDR3 bases: TGCAGCGTGAGGTCAACTAACTATGGCTACACCTTC. V is TRBV29-1 and J is TRBJ1-2; D gene unclear. Trimming shortened V by 6 bases and J by 0 bases, and 8 bases separated the two germline ends. The CDR3 is made up of 12 amino acids. Germline lookup yields CDR1 SQVTM and CDR2 ANQGSEA.

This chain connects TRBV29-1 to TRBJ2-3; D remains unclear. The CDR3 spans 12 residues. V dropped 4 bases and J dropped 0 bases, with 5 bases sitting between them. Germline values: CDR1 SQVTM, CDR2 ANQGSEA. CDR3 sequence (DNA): TGCAGCGTTGTTACAAGCACAGATACGCAGTATTTT. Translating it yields CSVVTSTDTQYF.

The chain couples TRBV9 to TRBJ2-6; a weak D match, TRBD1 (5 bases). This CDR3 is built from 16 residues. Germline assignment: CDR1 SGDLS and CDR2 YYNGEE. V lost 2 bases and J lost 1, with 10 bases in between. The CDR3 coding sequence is TGTGCCAGCAGCGTCGCAGGGTCGTCTGGGGCCAACGTCCTGACTTTC. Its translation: CASSVAGSSGANVLTF.

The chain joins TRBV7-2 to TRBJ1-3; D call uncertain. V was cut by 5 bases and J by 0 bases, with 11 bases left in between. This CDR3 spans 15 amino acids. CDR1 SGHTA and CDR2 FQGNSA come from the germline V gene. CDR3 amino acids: CASSPELLSGNTIYF. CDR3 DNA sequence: TGTGCCAGCAGCCCGGAGCTCCTCTCTGGAAACACCATATATTTT.

The CDR3: CASSLGGMVSPNTEAFF. The CDR3 DNA reads TGTGCCAGCAGCTTGGGGGGGATGGTCAGCCCGAACACTGAAGCTTTCTTT. The V gene is TRBV7-8, the J gene TRBJ1-1; tentative D call: TRBD1 (5 bases). V was shortened by 3 bases and J by 1 base, with 18 bases between the two germline ends. From germline, CDR1 is SGHVS and CDR2 FQNEAQ. The CDR3 consists of 17 residues.

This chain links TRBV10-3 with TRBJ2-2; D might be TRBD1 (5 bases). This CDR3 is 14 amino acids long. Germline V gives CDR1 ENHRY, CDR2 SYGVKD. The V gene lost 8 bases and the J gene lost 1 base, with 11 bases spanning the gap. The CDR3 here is CAIRKTENTGELFF. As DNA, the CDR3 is TGTGCCATCCGTAAGACAGAGAACACCGGGGAGCTGTTTTTT.

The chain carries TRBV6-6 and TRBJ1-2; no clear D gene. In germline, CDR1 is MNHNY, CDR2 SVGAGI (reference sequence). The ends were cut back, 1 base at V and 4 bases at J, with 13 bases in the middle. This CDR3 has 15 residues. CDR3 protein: CASSYFGRLSYGYTF. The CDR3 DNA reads TGTGCCAGCAGTTACTTTGGCCGACTTTCCTATGGCTACACCTTC.

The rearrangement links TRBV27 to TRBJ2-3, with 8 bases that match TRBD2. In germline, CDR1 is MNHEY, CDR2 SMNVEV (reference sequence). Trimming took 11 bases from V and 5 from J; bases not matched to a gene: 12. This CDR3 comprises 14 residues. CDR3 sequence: CAAGGRRGGDTQYF. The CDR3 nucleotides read TGTGCCGCGGGGGGCCGCCGGGGGGGAGATACGCAGTATTTT.

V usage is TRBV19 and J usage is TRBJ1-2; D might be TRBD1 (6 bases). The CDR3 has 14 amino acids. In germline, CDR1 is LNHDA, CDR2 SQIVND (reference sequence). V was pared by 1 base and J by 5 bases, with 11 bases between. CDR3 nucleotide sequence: TGTGCCAGTAGTATAGCCAGGGGTGAATATGGCTACACCTTC. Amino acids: CASSIARGEYGYTF.

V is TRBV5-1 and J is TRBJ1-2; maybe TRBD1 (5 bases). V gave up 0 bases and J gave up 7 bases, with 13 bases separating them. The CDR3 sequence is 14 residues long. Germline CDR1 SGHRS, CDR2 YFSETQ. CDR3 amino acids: CASSLAVGGRGYTF. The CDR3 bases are TGCGCCAGCAGCTTGGCGGTCGGGGGTCGTGGCTACACCTTC.

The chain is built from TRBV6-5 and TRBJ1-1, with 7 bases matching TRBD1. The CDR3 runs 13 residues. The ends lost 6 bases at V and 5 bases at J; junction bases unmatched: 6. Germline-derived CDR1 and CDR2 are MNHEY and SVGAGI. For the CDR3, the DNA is TGTGCCAGCAGGTCACAGGGGACGACTGAAGCTTTCTTT. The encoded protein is CASRSQGTTEAFF.

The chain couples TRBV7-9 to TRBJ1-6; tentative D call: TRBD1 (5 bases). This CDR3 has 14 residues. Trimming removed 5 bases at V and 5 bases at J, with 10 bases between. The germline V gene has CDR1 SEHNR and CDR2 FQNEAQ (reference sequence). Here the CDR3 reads CASSGDRDNSPLHF. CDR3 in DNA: TGTGCCAGCAGCGGTGACAGAGATAATTCACCCCTCCACTTT.

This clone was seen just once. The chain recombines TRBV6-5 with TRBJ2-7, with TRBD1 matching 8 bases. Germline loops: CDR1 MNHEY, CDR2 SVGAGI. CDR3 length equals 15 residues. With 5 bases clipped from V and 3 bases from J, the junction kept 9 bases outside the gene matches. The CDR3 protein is CASSQSGQVNYEQYF. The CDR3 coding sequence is TGTGCCAGCAGTCAATCGGGACAGGTTAACTACGAGCAGTACTTC.

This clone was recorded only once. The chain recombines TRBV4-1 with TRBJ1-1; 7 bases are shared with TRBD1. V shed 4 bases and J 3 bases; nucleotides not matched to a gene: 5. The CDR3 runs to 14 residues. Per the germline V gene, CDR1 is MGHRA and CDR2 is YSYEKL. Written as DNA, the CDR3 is TGCGCCAGCAGCCGGAATACAGGGGACACTGAAGCTTTCTTT. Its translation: CASSRNTGDTEAFF.

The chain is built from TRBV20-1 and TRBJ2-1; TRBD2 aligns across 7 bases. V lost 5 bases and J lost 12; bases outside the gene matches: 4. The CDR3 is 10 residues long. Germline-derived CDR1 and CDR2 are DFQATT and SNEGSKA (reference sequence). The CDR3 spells CSAVGLLQFF. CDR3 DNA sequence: TGCAGTGCTGTGGGACTACTGCAGTTCTTC.

The CDR3 nucleotides read TGCAGTGCTAGTCCTAGCGGGACTCCGAACACCGGGGAGCTGTTTTTT. It is translated as CSASPSGTPNTGELFF. The rearrangement uses TRBV20-1 and TRBJ2-2, with 9 bases identical to TRBD2. CDR3 length: 16 residues. Germline-derived CDR1 and CDR2 are DFQATT and SNEGSKA (reference sequence). V trimming: 3 bases; J trimming: 0 bases; junction bases outside the gene matches: 5.

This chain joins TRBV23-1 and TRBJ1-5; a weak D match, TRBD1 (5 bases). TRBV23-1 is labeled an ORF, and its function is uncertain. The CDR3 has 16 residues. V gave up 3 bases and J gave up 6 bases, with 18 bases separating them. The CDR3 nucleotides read TGCGCCAGCAGTCAGTTAGGGGAAAGGGATACTCAGCCCCAGCATTTT. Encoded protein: CASSQLGERDTQPQHF.

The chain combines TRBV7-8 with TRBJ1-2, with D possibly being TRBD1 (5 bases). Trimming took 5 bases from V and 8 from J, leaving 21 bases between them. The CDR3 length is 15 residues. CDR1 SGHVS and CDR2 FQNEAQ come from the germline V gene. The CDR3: CASSRGGGQGLGYTF. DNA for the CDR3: TGTGCCAGCAGCCGAGGAGGTGGGCAGGGTCTAGGCTACACCTTC.

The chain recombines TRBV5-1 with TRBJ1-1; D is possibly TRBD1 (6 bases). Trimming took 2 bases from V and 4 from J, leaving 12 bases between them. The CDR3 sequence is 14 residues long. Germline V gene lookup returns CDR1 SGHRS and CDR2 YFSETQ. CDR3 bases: TGCGCCAGCAGCTTTCGGGGGGCAGGCACTGAAGCTTTCTTT. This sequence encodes CASSFRGAGTEAFF.

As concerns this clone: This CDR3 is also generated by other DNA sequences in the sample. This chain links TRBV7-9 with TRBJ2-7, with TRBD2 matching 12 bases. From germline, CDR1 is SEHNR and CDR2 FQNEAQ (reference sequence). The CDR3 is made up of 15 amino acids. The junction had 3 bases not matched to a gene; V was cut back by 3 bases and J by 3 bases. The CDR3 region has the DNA TGTGCCAGCAGCTTGGGACTAGCGGGTGGCTACGAGCAGTACTTC. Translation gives CASSLGLAGGYEQYF.